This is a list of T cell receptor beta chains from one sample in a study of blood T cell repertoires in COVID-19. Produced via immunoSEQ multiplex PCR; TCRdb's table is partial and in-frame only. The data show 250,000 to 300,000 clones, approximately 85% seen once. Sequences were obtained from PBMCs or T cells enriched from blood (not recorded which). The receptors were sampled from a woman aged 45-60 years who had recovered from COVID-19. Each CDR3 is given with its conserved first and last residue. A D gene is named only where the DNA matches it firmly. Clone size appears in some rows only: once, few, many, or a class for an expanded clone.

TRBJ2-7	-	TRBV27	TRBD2	CASSSSGALYEQYF	TGTGCCAGCAGTTCGAGCGGGGCTCTCTACGAGCAGTACTTC
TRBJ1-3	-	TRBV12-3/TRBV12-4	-	CASSFYRDTIYF	TGTGCCAGCAGTTTTTACCGGGACACCATATATTTT
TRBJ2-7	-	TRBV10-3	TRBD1	CAISATGQGEDEQYF	TGTGCCATCAGTGCCACCGGACAGGGAGAGGACGAGCAGTACTTC
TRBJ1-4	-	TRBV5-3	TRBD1	CARSRKGQGNEKLFF	TGTGCCAGAAGCAGGAAGGGACAGGGGAACGAAAAACTGTTTTTT
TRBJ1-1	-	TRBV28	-	CASSLSMSGGTEAFF	TGTGCCAGCAGTTTGAGCATGAGTGGCGGGACTGAAGCTTTCTTT
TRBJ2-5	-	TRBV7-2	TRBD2	CASSLTSGGVRETQYF	TGTGCCAGCAGTCTAACTAGCGGGGGGGTCCGGGAGACCCAGTACTTC
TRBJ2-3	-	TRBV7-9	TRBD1	CASSPTGVSTDTQYF	TGTGCCAGCAGCCCGACAGGGGTTAGCACAGATACGCAGTATTTT
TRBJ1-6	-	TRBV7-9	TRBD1	CASSLTGDHSPLHF	TGTGCCAGCAGCTTAACAGGGGACCATTCACCCCTCCACTTT
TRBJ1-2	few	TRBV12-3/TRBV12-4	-	CASSTGNYGYTF	TGTGCCAGCAGTACAGGGAACTATGGCTACACCTTC
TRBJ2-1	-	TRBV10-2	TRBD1	CATRKDRTGYNEQFF	TGCGCCACCAGAAAGGACAGGACGGGCTACAATGAGCAGTTCTTC
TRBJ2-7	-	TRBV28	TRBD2	CASSSGLAAGEQYF	TGTGCCAGCAGTTCCGGACTAGCGGCGGGGGAGCAGTACTTC
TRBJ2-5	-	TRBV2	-	CASSGDFKETQYF	TGTGCCAGCAGTGGGGACTTCAAGGAGACCCAGTACTTC
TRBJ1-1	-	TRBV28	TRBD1	CASSTPGTGSPEAFF	TGTGCCAGCAGTACCCCCGGGACAGGCTCACCTGAAGCTTTCTTT
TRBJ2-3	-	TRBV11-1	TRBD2	CASSLAVLAGEGTDTQYF	TGTGCCAGCAGCTTAGCGGTTCTAGCGGGAGAGGGCACAGATACGCAGTATTTT
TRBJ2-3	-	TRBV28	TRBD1	CASSLRTGYPDTQYF	TGTGCCAGCAGTTTACGGACAGGGTATCCAGATACGCAGTATTTT
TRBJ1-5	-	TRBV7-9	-	CASSLDGIGNQPQHF	TGTGCCAGCAGCTTAGACGGGATCGGAAATCAGCCCCAGCATTTT
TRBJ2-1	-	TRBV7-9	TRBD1	CASSSSTGGVDNEQFF	TGTGCCAGCAGCTCCTCCACAGGGGGCGTCGACAATGAGCAGTTCTTC
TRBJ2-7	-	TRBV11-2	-	CASSFTQYEQYF	TGTGCCAGCAGCTTTACACAGTACGAGCAGTACTTC
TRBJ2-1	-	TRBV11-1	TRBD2	CASSPRIAGYNEQFF	TGTGCCAGCAGCCCCCGGATAGCGGGCTACAATGAGCAGTTCTTC
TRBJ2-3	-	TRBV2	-	CASSESTSRDTDTQYF	TGTGCCAGCAGTGAAAGTACTAGCCGAGACACAGATACGCAGTATTTT
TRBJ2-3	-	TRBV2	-	CASNIAKATDTQYF	TGTGCCAGCAATATAGCGAAGGCCACAGATACGCAGTATTTT
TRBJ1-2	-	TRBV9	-	CASSARGQGPGTF	TGTGCCAGCAGCGCTAGGGGCCAGGGTCCTGGGACCTTC
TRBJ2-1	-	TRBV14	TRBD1	CASSQGDRPYNEQFF	TGTGCCAGCAGCCAAGGGGACAGGCCATACAATGAGCAGTTCTTC
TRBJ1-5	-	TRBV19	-	CASKAGPNQPQHF	TGTGCCAGTAAGGCAGGGCCCAATCAGCCCCAGCATTTT
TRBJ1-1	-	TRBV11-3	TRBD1	CASSSNRGTEAFF	TGTGCCAGCAGCTCCAACAGGGGGACTGAAGCTTTCTTT
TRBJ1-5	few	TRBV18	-	CASSRGGDSNQPQHF	TGTGCCAGCTCCCGGGGCGGGGATAGCAATCAGCCCCAGCATTTT
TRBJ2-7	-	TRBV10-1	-	CASSEGRSRYEQYF	TGCGCCAGCAGTGAGGGCAGGTCAAGGTACGAGCAGTACTTC
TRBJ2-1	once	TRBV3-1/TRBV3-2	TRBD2	CASSHRTSVNEQFF	TGTGCCAGCAGCCATAGGACTAGCGTCAATGAGCAGTTCTTC
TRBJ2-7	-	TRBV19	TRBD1	CASSIYRGDYEQYF	TGTGCCAGTAGTATTTACAGGGGGGACTACGAGCAGTACTTC
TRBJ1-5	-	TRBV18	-	CASTTGFDQPQHF	TGTGCCAGCACAACAGGGTTCGATCAGCCCCAGCATTTT
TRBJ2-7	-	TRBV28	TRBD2	CASSLVAGGDSHEQYF	TGTGCCAGCAGTCTAGTAGCGGGAGGGGATTCTCACGAGCAGTACTTC
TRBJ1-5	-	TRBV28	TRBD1	CASRSKGAGQPQHF	TGTGCCAGCAGATCGAAGGGGGCAGGTCAGCCCCAGCATTTT
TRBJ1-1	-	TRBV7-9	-	CASSDSSRVATEAFF	TGTGCCAGCAGCGATAGCTCGAGGGTAGCCACTGAAGCTTTCTTT